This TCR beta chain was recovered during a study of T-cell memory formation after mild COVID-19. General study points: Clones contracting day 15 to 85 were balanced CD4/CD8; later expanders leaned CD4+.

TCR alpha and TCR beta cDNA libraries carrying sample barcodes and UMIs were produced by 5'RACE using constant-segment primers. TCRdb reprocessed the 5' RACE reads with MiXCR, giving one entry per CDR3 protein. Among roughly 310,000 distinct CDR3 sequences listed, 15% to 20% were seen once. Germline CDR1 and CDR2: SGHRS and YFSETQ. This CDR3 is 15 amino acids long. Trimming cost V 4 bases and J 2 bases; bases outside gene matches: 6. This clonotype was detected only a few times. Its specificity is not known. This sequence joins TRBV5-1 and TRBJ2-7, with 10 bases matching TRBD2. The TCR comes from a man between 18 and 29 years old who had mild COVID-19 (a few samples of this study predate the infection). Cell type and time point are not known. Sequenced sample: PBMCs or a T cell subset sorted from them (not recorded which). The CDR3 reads CASSPGGLATYEQYF. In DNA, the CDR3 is TGCGCCAGCAGCCCAGGGGGACTAGCGACCTACGAGCAGTACTTC.